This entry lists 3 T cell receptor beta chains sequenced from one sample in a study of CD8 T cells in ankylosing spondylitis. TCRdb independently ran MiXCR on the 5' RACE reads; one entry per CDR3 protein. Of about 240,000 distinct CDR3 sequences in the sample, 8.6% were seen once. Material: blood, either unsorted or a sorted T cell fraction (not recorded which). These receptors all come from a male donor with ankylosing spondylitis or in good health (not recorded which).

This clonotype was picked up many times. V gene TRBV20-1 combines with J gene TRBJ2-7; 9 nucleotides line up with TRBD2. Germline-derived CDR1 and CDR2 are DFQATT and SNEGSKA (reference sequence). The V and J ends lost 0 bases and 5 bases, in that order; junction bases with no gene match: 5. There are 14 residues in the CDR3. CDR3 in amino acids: CSAREVAGVHEQYF. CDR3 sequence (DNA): TGCAGTGCTAGAGAGGTAGCGGGGGTTCACGAGCAGTACTTC.

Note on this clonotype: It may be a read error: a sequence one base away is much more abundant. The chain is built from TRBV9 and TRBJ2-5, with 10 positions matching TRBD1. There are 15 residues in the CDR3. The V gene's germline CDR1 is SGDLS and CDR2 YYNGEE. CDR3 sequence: CASSVLTGGQEPQYF. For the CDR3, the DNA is TGTGCCAGCAGCGTACTGACAGGGGGCCAAGAGCCCCAGTACTTC.

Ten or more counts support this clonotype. The CDR3, as DNA: TGCGCCAGCAGCCAATGGACAGGGACTGAAGCTTTCTTT. This encodes CASSQWTGTEAFF. The chain carries TRBV4-1 and TRBJ1-1, with 8 bases that match TRBD1. The CDR3 extends over 13 amino acids. Trimming removed 2 bases from V and 5 bases from J; junction bases left unmatched: 1. Germline V gene sequence: CDR1 MGHRA, CDR2 YSYEKL.